This passage covers 9 T cell receptor beta chains from one sample sequenced in a study of blood T cell repertoires in COVID-19. Assay used: immunoSEQ multiplex PCR; TCRdb lists only in-frame clones, some missing. This sample has approximately 210,000 clones, with around 89% found just once. The specimen sequenced was peripheral blood. The receptors were sampled from a woman in her 40s with acute or convalescent COVID-19.

The V gene is TRBV19, the J gene TRBJ2-1; 7 bases map to TRBD2. Per the germline V gene, CDR1 is LNHDA and CDR2 is SQIVND (reference sequence). The CDR3 totals 17 residues. The trim removed 5 bases at V and 6 bases at J, leaving 16 bases unmatched. In nucleotides, the CDR3 is TGTGCCAGTAGTCCCCAATCAGGGCGGGGGATTGCCAATGAGCAGTTCTTC. Translating it yields CASSPQSGRGIANEQFF.

V and J are TRBV19 and TRBJ1-2; 11 nucleotides line up with TRBD1. The CDR3 covers 15 residues. Germline CDR1 LNHDA, CDR2 SQIVND (reference sequence). Trimming at V came to 2 bases and at J to 8 bases, leaving 7 bases not matched to a gene. The CDR3 sequence is CASSISRTGGHGYTF. The CDR3 DNA follows: TGTGCCAGTAGTATATCCCGGACAGGGGGCCACGGCTACACCTTC.

The J gene is TRBJ2-1, the V gene TRBV20-1; no clear D gene. Germline V gene lookup returns CDR1 DFQATT and CDR2 SNEGSKA (reference sequence). This CDR3 has 11 residues. Trimming stripped 5 bases from V and 2 bases from J, with 4 bases between. The DNA of the CDR3 is TGCAGTGCTGAGACCTACAATGAGCAGTTCTTC. Translated, it gives CSAETYNEQFF.

The chain has TRBV5-5 and TRBJ2-2; D is unresolved. Trimming pared 5 bases from V and 1 base from J, leaving 6 bases between. This CDR3 has 13 amino acids. From germline, CDR1 is SGHKS and CDR2 YYEKEE (reference sequence). CDR3 DNA: TGTGCCAGCAGATCCGGGAACACCGGGGAGCTGTTTTTT. This gives the protein CASRSGNTGELFF.

The V call is TRBV14, the J call TRBJ2-1, with 12 bases that match TRBD1. The germline gives CDR1 SGHDN, CDR2 FVKESK. The J segment lost 9 bases and the V segment lost 1 base, leaving 7 bases of the junction unmatched. This CDR3 is 16 amino acids long. The DNA of the CDR3 is TGTGCCAGCAGCCAAGTGGGACAGGGGGCGCCTGGTGAGCAGTTCTTC. It codes for CASSQVGQGAPGEQFF.

This clone is labeled medium-sized. This sequence joins TRBV7-8 and TRBJ2-1, with D tentatively TRBD2 (5 bases). Trimming took 7 bases from V and 2 from J, leaving 15 bases between them. Per the germline V gene, CDR1 is SGHVS and CDR2 is FQNEAQ. CDR3 length: 15 amino acids. The CDR3 DNA follows: TGTGCCAGCACCATAGCAAGCGGCCCCTACAATGAGCAGTTCTTC. This translates into CASTIASGPYNEQFF.

This clone was counted a single time. The chain recombines TRBV4-1 with TRBJ1-2, with D perhaps TRBD1 (6 bases). This CDR3 is built from 14 residues. The ends were cut back, 2 bases at V and 2 bases at J, with 9 bases in the middle. From germline, CDR1 is MGHRA and CDR2 YSYEKL. Here the CDR3 DNA reads TGCGCCAGCAGCCAACAAACAGGGAACTATGGCTACACCTTC. Its translation: CASSQQTGNYGYTF.

The chain joins TRBV6-5 to TRBJ1-2; 9 bases map to TRBD1. The V gene end was trimmed by 2 bases and the J gene end by 1 base; junction bases not matched to a gene: 2. The CDR3 length is 15 residues. The germline V gene has CDR1 MNHEY and CDR2 SVGAGI. CDR3 in amino acids: CASSYEGQGNYGYTF. The DNA of the CDR3 is TGTGCCAGCAGTTACGAGGGACAGGGTAACTATGGCTACACCTTC.

V usage is TRBV6-5 and J usage is TRBJ1-2, with D possibly TRBD1 on 5 matching bases. The V gene's germline CDR1 is MNHEY and CDR2 SVGAGI. Deletions cut 4 bases from V and 5 bases from J, with 11 bases between. The CDR3 is 13 residues long. The chain's CDR3 is CASSSTALYGYTF. CDR3 bases: TGTGCCAGCAGTTCGACAGCGTTATATGGCTACACCTTC.